These T cell receptor beta chains were read from a single sample in a study of human T cells and chemical hapten exposure. A single record per CDR3 protein comes from TCRdb applying MiXCR to the RACE reads. Here the sample spans around 300,000 distinct CDR3 sequences, around 5.5% being singletons. The sequences come from whole blood, collected in connection with sensitization to the hapten diphenylcyclopropenone (DPC). All receptors come from a woman aged 18-35 years with alopecia areata. Some clones in this sample may be carry-over from other donors' samples. Each CDR3 is given with its conserved first and last residue. The order of the fields is CDR3 length, D gene, V gene, J gene, clone size, CDR3 DNA, CDR3 protein. A D gene is named only where the DNA matches it firmly. Clone size appears in some rows only: once, few, many, or a class for an expanded clone.

len: 12; d_gene: .; v_gene: TRBV5-4; j_gene: TRBJ2-4; abundance: many; CDR3nt: TGTGCCAGCAGCCTGGACAGAAACATTCAGTACTTC; CDR3aa: CASSLDRNIQYF
len: 14; d_gene: .; v_gene: TRBV5-1; j_gene: TRBJ1-2; abundance: few; CDR3nt: TGCGCCAGCAGCTTGGCCCGGGGAACCGGTGGCTACACCTTC; CDR3aa: CASSLARGTGGYTF
len: 13; d_gene: TRBD2; v_gene: TRBV20-1; j_gene: TRBJ2-7; abundance: .; CDR3nt: TGCAGTGCTACTAGCGGGTTCACCTACGAGCAGTACTTC; CDR3aa: CSATSGFTYEQYF
len: 12; d_gene: .; v_gene: TRBV6-5; j_gene: TRBJ2-7; abundance: few; CDR3nt: TGTGCCAGCAGTTACGACGGTTACGAGCAGTACTTC; CDR3aa: CASSYDGYEQYF
len: 15; d_gene: .; v_gene: TRBV5-1; j_gene: TRBJ1-2; abundance: .; CDR3nt: TGCGCCAGCAGCTTCTCGCCCGGGAATAACTATGGCTACACCTTC; CDR3aa: CASSFSPGNNYGYTF
len: 14; d_gene: TRBD1; v_gene: TRBV27; j_gene: TRBJ1-4; abundance: few; CDR3nt: TGTGCCAGCAGTTCGGGACAGGGGGTAGAAAAACTGTTTTTT; CDR3aa: CASSSGQGVEKLFF
len: 16; d_gene: TRBD2; v_gene: TRBV20-1; j_gene: TRBJ2-7; abundance: many; CDR3nt: TGCAGTGCTAGAGGCCGACTAGCGGTTGGCTACTACGAGCAGTACTTC; CDR3aa: CSARGRLAVGYYEQYF
len: 16; d_gene: TRBD1; v_gene: TRBV6-5; j_gene: TRBJ2-3; abundance: many; CDR3nt: TGTGCCAGCAGTTACACAGGGGGGCCTAGCACAGATACGCAGTATTTT; CDR3aa: CASSYTGGPSTDTQYF
len: 15; d_gene: .; v_gene: TRBV6-1; j_gene: TRBJ1-3; abundance: .; CDR3nt: TGTGCCAGCAGCAAAGACGGAAACTCTGGAAACACCATATATTTT; CDR3aa: CASSKDGNSGNTIYF
len: 15; d_gene: .; v_gene: TRBV2; j_gene: TRBJ1-4; abundance: many; CDR3nt: TGTGCCAGCAGTGAAGTAGGACAGAGGAACGAAAAACTGTTTTTT; CDR3aa: CASSEVGQRNEKLFF
len: 13; d_gene: .; v_gene: TRBV11-2; j_gene: TRBJ2-2; abundance: many; CDR3nt: TGTGCCAGCAGCTTACAGGGAATCGGGGAGCTGTTTTTT; CDR3aa: CASSLQGIGELFF
len: 14; d_gene: .; v_gene: TRBV6-5; j_gene: TRBJ2-7; abundance: many; CDR3nt: TGTGCCAGCCAGGGCCTGTCCAGCTCCTACGAGCAGTACTTC; CDR3aa: CASQGLSSSYEQYF
len: 13; d_gene: .; v_gene: TRBV12-3/TRBV12-4; j_gene: TRBJ1-4; abundance: many; CDR3nt: TGTGCCAGCAGCAACGGCAGGTGGGAAAAACTGTTTTTT; CDR3aa: CASSNGRWEKLFF
len: 14; d_gene: .; v_gene: TRBV18; j_gene: TRBJ1-2; abundance: many; CDR3nt: TGTGCCAGCTCACCACCTTTACAGGCTGCTGGCTACACCTTC; CDR3aa: CASSPPLQAAGYTF
len: 14; d_gene: TRBD2; v_gene: TRBV25-1; j_gene: TRBJ2-7; abundance: .; CDR3nt: TGTGCCAGCAGTGATACCGGGGGGTTGTACGAGCAGTACTTC; CDR3aa: CASSDTGGLYEQYF
len: 15; d_gene: .; v_gene: TRBV9; j_gene: TRBJ1-1; abundance: few; CDR3nt: TGTGCCAGCAGCGGACAGGACCGGATAGGCCCTGAAGCTTTCTTT; CDR3aa: CASSGQDRIGPEAFF
len: 16; d_gene: .; v_gene: TRBV4-1; j_gene: TRBJ2-7; abundance: few; CDR3nt: TGCGCCAGCAGCCAAGGGCCGGGGGCCTCTTCCTACGAGCAGTACTTC; CDR3aa: CASSQGPGASSYEQYF
len: 14; d_gene: .; v_gene: TRBV6-2/TRBV6-3; j_gene: TRBJ2-2; abundance: many; CDR3nt: TGTGCCAGCACAGTTGTTGGGAACACCGGGGAGCTGTTTTTT; CDR3aa: CASTVVGNTGELFF
len: 16; d_gene: .; v_gene: TRBV5-1; j_gene: TRBJ2-5; abundance: .; CDR3nt: TGCGCCAGCAGCAGGGGGTCCCGGTTTATTGAAGAGACCCAGTACTTC; CDR3aa: CASSRGSRFIEETQYF
len: 14; d_gene: .; v_gene: TRBV5-1; j_gene: TRBJ1-2; abundance: .; CDR3nt: TGCGCCAGCAGCTTGGCCTGGGGGACTGATGGCTACACCTTC; CDR3aa: CASSLAWGTDGYTF
len: 17; d_gene: TRBD1; v_gene: TRBV4-2; j_gene: TRBJ1-1; abundance: .; CDR3nt: TGTGCCAGCAGCCAAGTCAGGACAGGGGCAGGATATGTAGAAGCTTTCTTT; CDR3aa: CASSQVRTGAGYVEAFF
len: 13; d_gene: .; v_gene: TRBV29-1; j_gene: TRBJ1-4; abundance: .; CDR3nt: TGCAGCGTTAACGCAGGCTCTAATGAAAAACTGTTTTTT; CDR3aa: CSVNAGSNEKLFF
len: 14; d_gene: .; v_gene: TRBV9; j_gene: TRBJ2-3; abundance: once; CDR3nt: TGTGCCAGCAGCGACCATGCTAGCACAGATACGCAGTATTTT; CDR3aa: CASSDHASTDTQYF
len: 12; d_gene: .; v_gene: TRBV28; j_gene: TRBJ1-2; abundance: .; CDR3nt: TGTGCCAGCGCAGGGCCCGCCTATGGCTACACCTTC; CDR3aa: CASAGPAYGYTF
len: 15; d_gene: TRBD1; v_gene: TRBV20-1; j_gene: TRBJ1-5; abundance: .; CDR3nt: TGCAGTGCTAGACCCCCGGGACAGGGCTATCAGCCCCAGCATTTT; CDR3aa: CSARPPGQGYQPQHF
len: 15; d_gene: .; v_gene: TRBV12-3/TRBV12-4; j_gene: TRBJ1-1; abundance: many; CDR3nt: TGTGCCAGCAGTTCGCTGGGACTGTGGAACACTGAAGCTTTCTTT; CDR3aa: CASSSLGLWNTEAFF
len: 17; d_gene: .; v_gene: TRBV10-3; j_gene: TRBJ2-7; abundance: few; CDR3nt: TGTGCCATCAGTTCCATACCTGCCGGGTCCCTCAACTACGAGCAGTACTTC; CDR3aa: CAISSIPAGSLNYEQYF
len: 14; d_gene: .; v_gene: TRBV6-5; j_gene: TRBJ1-1; abundance: many; CDR3nt: TGTGCCAGCAGTTACCTGGGCTTGAACACTGAAGCTTTCTTT; CDR3aa: CASSYLGLNTEAFF
len: 14; d_gene: TRBD1; v_gene: TRBV5-1; j_gene: TRBJ1-1; abundance: .; CDR3nt: TGCGCCAGCAGCGCGACAGGGGAGGTCACTGAAGCTTTCTTT; CDR3aa: CASSATGEVTEAFF
len: 17; d_gene: .; v_gene: TRBV6-2/TRBV6-3; j_gene: TRBJ2-6; abundance: .; CDR3nt: TGTGCCAGCAGTTACTTTCCAGTTTTTACTGGGGCCAACGTCCTGACTTTC; CDR3aa: CASSYFPVFTGANVLTF
len: 16; d_gene: .; v_gene: TRBV5-6; j_gene: TRBJ2-1; abundance: many; CDR3nt: TGTGCCAGCAGCTTTTGGAGTAGCGTGGGCTTCGATGAGCAGTTCTTC; CDR3aa: CASSFWSSVGFDEQFF
len: 14; d_gene: .; v_gene: TRBV7-9; j_gene: TRBJ1-6; abundance: .; CDR3nt: TGTGCCAGCAGCTTAGGCAGGGCTGATTCACCCCTCCACTTT; CDR3aa: CASSLGRADSPLHF
len: 11; d_gene: .; v_gene: TRBV2; j_gene: TRBJ1-1; abundance: many; CDR3nt: TGTGCCAGCAGTGGGTACACTGAAGCTTTCTTT; CDR3aa: CASSGYTEAFF
len: 16; d_gene: .; v_gene: TRBV4-2; j_gene: TRBJ1-3; abundance: .; CDR3nt: TGTGCCAGCACACGAGAGTACAGGCGCTCTGGAAACACCATATATTTT; CDR3aa: CASTREYRRSGNTIYF
len: 14; d_gene: .; v_gene: TRBV14; j_gene: TRBJ1-1; abundance: .; CDR3nt: TGTGCCAGCAGCCAAAGGCCTGGGACGGCTGAAGCTTTCTTT; CDR3aa: CASSQRPGTAEAFF
len: 16; d_gene: .; v_gene: TRBV4-2; j_gene: TRBJ2-3; abundance: many; CDR3nt: TGTGCCAGCAGCCAAGATAAGGGGGGACCGCGAGATACGCAGTATTTT; CDR3aa: CASSQDKGGPRDTQYF
len: 14; d_gene: .; v_gene: TRBV24-1; j_gene: TRBJ2-3; abundance: many; CDR3nt: TGTGCCACCAGTGACCCGACAGCTGCAGATACGCAGTATTTT; CDR3aa: CATSDPTAADTQYF
len: 11; d_gene: .; v_gene: TRBV2; j_gene: TRBJ2-7; abundance: few; CDR3nt: TGTGCCAGCAGTGACATCTACGAGCAGTACTTC; CDR3aa: CASSDIYEQYF
len: 14; d_gene: .; v_gene: TRBV12-3/TRBV12-4; j_gene: TRBJ1-3; abundance: few; CDR3nt: TGTGCCAGCAGTTTGAGGGAAGGGGGAAACACCATATATTTT; CDR3aa: CASSLREGGNTIYF
len: 14; d_gene: .; v_gene: TRBV7-3; j_gene: TRBJ1-6; abundance: once; CDR3nt: TGTGCCAGCAGCATACAGGGTGATAATTCACCCCTCCACTTT; CDR3aa: CASSIQGDNSPLHF
len: 13; d_gene: .; v_gene: TRBV9; j_gene: TRBJ1-5; abundance: few; CDR3nt: TGTGCCAGCAGCGTAGGGGGATCTCAGCCCCAGCATTTT; CDR3aa: CASSVGGSQPQHF
len: 14; d_gene: TRBD1; v_gene: TRBV28; j_gene: TRBJ1-1; abundance: few; CDR3nt: TGTGCCAGCAGCTCGGGACAGGTTAACACTGAAGCTTTCTTT; CDR3aa: CASSSGQVNTEAFF
len: 14; d_gene: .; v_gene: TRBV25-1; j_gene: TRBJ2-3; abundance: .; CDR3nt: TGTGCCAGCAGTGAATACAGGGTCACAGATACGCAGTATTTT; CDR3aa: CASSEYRVTDTQYF
len: 14; d_gene: .; v_gene: TRBV7-2; j_gene: TRBJ1-2; abundance: .; CDR3nt: TGTGCCAGCAGAGACAGGTCCACCGGCTATGGCTACACCTTC; CDR3aa: CASRDRSTGYGYTF
len: 14; d_gene: TRBD1; v_gene: TRBV27; j_gene: TRBJ1-1; abundance: .; CDR3nt: TGTGCCAGCAGTAAGGACAGGGGAACGACTGAAGCTTTCTTT; CDR3aa: CASSKDRGTTEAFF
len: 16; d_gene: .; v_gene: TRBV5-6; j_gene: TRBJ1-4; abundance: many; CDR3nt: TGTGCCAGCAGTTCTGTCAGATGGAAAGGGTTTGAAAAACTGTTTTTT; CDR3aa: CASSSVRWKGFEKLFF
len: 15; d_gene: .; v_gene: TRBV5-1; j_gene: TRBJ1-5; abundance: few; CDR3nt: TGCGCCAGCAGCTTGGGACCGGGACTCAATCAGCCCCAGCATTTT; CDR3aa: CASSLGPGLNQPQHF
len: 14; d_gene: .; v_gene: TRBV29-1; j_gene: TRBJ1-1; abundance: .; CDR3nt: TGCAGCTGCGGGACACGCCTGATGAACACTGAAGCTTTCTTT; CDR3aa: CSCGTRLMNTEAFF
len: 15; d_gene: TRBD1; v_gene: TRBV29-1; j_gene: TRBJ1-4; abundance: .; CDR3nt: TGCAGCGTTGACACCCTACAGGGGGGGGGTGAAAAACTGTTTTTT; CDR3aa: CSVDTLQGGGEKLFF